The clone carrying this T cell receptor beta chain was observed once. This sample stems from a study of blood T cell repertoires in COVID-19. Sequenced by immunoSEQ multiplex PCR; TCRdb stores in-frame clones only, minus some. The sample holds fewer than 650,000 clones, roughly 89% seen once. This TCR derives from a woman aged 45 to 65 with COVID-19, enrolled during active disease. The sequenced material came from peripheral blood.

In DNA form, the CDR3 reads TGTGCCAGCAGCCCGGACAGCTCTGGAAACACCATATATTTT. Encoded protein: CASSPDSSGNTIYF. This chain uses TRBV5-6 with TRBJ1-3, with D possibly matching TRBD1 (6 bases). Germline values: CDR1 SGHDT, CDR2 YYEEEE. There are 14 residues in the CDR3. V was trimmed by 4 bases and J by 0 bases, leaving 8 bases between them. Using reference TRBV5-6 and TRBJ1-3 for the parts outside the CDR3, the full variable domain is DAGVTQSPTHLIKTRGQQVTLRCSPKSGHDTVSWYQQALGQGPQFIFQYYEEEERQRGNFPDRFSGHQFPNYSSELNVNALLLGDSALYLCASSPDSSGNTIYFGEGSWLTVV.